This is a list of T cell receptor beta chains from one sample in a study of Graves' ophthalmopathy and Graves' hyperthyroidism. TCRdb reprocessed the multiplex PCR reads via MiXCR and lists one record per CDR3 protein. The sample includes about 1.1 million distinct CDR3 sequences, 35% to 40% of them seen just once. The specimen sequenced was peripheral blood or thyroid tissue (not recorded which). These receptors were collected from an adult man with Graves' hyperthyroidism. Both conserved end residues are part of each CDR3. A D gene is named only where the DNA matches it firmly. Expanded clones are given a class, and other clones once, few, many or no size at all.

cdr3_aa: CASSLSQRGSSPLHF; cdr3_nt: TGTGCCAGCAGCTTAAGTCAGCGGGGAAGCTCACCCCTCCACTTT; v_call: TRBV7-3; j_call: TRBJ1-6; clone_size: many; d_call: -
cdr3_aa: CASSQGPDTQYF; cdr3_nt: TGTGCCAGCAGCCAGGGTCCAGATACGCAGTATTTT; v_call: TRBV7-3; j_call: TRBJ2-3; clone_size: few; d_call: -
cdr3_aa: CASSLAGGSGYGYTF; cdr3_nt: TGCGCCAGCAGCTTGGCGGGAGGAAGCGGCTATGGCTACACCTTC; v_call: TRBV5-1; j_call: TRBJ1-2; clone_size: many; d_call: -
cdr3_aa: CASNSPGAEEQYF; cdr3_nt: TGTGCCAGCAATAGTCCAGGGGCCGAGGAGCAGTACTTC; v_call: TRBV2; j_call: TRBJ2-7; clone_size: once; d_call: -
cdr3_aa: CSARGGDTEAFF; cdr3_nt: TGCAGCGCCCGGGGAGGTGACACTGAAGCTTTCTTT; v_call: TRBV29-1; j_call: TRBJ1-1; clone_size: many; d_call: -
cdr3_aa: CASSLPGQRNTIYF; cdr3_nt: TGTGCCAGCAGCTTGCCCGGGCAGCGAAACACCATATATTTT; v_call: TRBV5-8; j_call: TRBJ1-3; clone_size: many; d_call: -
cdr3_aa: CASRTGRGITEAFF; cdr3_nt: TGTGCCAGCAGAACCGGCAGGGGGATCACTGAAGCTTTCTTT; v_call: TRBV12-3/TRBV12-4; j_call: TRBJ1-1; clone_size: -; d_call: TRBD1
cdr3_aa: CSAWDSGNQPQHF; cdr3_nt: TGCAGTGCTTGGGACAGTGGCAATCAGCCCCAGCATTTT; v_call: TRBV20-1; j_call: TRBJ1-5; clone_size: many; d_call: TRBD1
cdr3_aa: CASSQRDRGTEAFF; cdr3_nt: TGTGCCAGCAGCCAGAGGGACAGGGGGACTGAAGCTTTCTTT; v_call: TRBV9; j_call: TRBJ1-1; clone_size: -; d_call: TRBD1
cdr3_aa: CASRGQLNEKLFF; cdr3_nt: TGTGCCAGCAGGGGACAGCTTAATGAAAAACTGTTTTTT; v_call: TRBV25-1; j_call: TRBJ1-4; clone_size: many; d_call: TRBD1
cdr3_aa: CASSSVKAGGINQPQHF; cdr3_nt: TGCGCCAGCAGCTCTGTCAAAGCGGGGGGAATCAATCAGCCCCAGCATTTT; v_call: TRBV5-1; j_call: TRBJ1-5; clone_size: -; d_call: -
cdr3_aa: CASSPPGSRYETQYF; cdr3_nt: TGTGCCAGCAGCCCCCCCGGGAGCCGATATGAGACCCAGTACTTC; v_call: TRBV7-9; j_call: TRBJ2-5; clone_size: -; d_call: -
cdr3_aa: CASSFGPNDRGYTF; cdr3_nt: TGCGCCAGCAGCTTCGGGCCCAACGACCGTGGCTACACCTTC; v_call: TRBV5-1; j_call: TRBJ1-2; clone_size: many; d_call: -
cdr3_aa: CASSLGRDRGPLHF; cdr3_nt: TGTGCCAGCAGTTTGGGCCGGGACAGGGGCCCCCTCCACTTT; v_call: TRBV10-2; j_call: TRBJ1-6; clone_size: -; d_call: TRBD1
cdr3_aa: CATSEAGYTF; cdr3_nt: TGTGCCACCAGCGAGGCGGGCTACACCTTC; v_call: TRBV15; j_call: TRBJ1-2; clone_size: -; d_call: -
cdr3_aa: CSYPRGRGYGYTF; cdr3_nt: TGCAGCTACCCAAGGGGGCGCGGCTATGGCTACACCTTC; v_call: TRBV29-1; j_call: TRBJ1-2; clone_size: few; d_call: TRBD1
cdr3_aa: CASGAGGRLPNEQFF; cdr3_nt: TGTGCCAGCGGGGCGGGAGGGCGTCTACCCAATGAGCAGTTCTTC; v_call: TRBV7-3; j_call: TRBJ2-1; clone_size: -; d_call: TRBD2
cdr3_aa: CATSAIAFNYGYTF; cdr3_nt: TGTGCCACCAGTGCTATTGCATTTAACTATGGCTACACCTTC; v_call: TRBV24-1; j_call: TRBJ1-2; clone_size: -; d_call: -
cdr3_aa: CSVVPRASAYGYTF; cdr3_nt: TGCAGCGTTGTCCCCAGGGCCTCGGCCTATGGCTACACCTTC; v_call: TRBV29-1; j_call: TRBJ1-2; clone_size: -; d_call: -
cdr3_aa: CASSMPGQPRKKLFF; cdr3_nt: TGTGCCAGTAGTATGCCGGGACAGCCTCGGAAAAAACTGTTTTTT; v_call: TRBV19; j_call: TRBJ1-4; clone_size: few; d_call: TRBD1
cdr3_aa: CASGGQGYTF; cdr3_nt: TGTGCCAGCGGAGGACAGGGCTACACCTTC; v_call: TRBV7-8; j_call: TRBJ1-2; clone_size: -; d_call: -
cdr3_aa: CASSSGTELYEQYF; cdr3_nt: TGCGCCAGCAGCTCCGGGACAGAGCTTTACGAGCAGTACTTC; v_call: TRBV5-1; j_call: TRBJ2-7; clone_size: few; d_call: TRBD1
cdr3_aa: CASSPRRTDFYGYTF; cdr3_nt: TGTGCCAGCAGCCCGCGCCGGACAGATTTCTATGGCTACACCTTC; v_call: TRBV9; j_call: TRBJ1-2; clone_size: many; d_call: -
cdr3_aa: CASSFRGHGNTIYF; cdr3_nt: TGTGCCAGCAGCTTCAGGGGGCACGGAAACACCATATATTTT; v_call: TRBV9; j_call: TRBJ1-3; clone_size: many; d_call: TRBD1
cdr3_aa: CASRTPTRLPNTGELFF; cdr3_nt: TGTGCCAGTAGGACCCCTACTAGGTTGCCGAACACCGGGGAGCTGTTTTTT; v_call: TRBV19; j_call: TRBJ2-2; clone_size: -; d_call: -
cdr3_aa: CAISLGTPLHF; cdr3_nt: TGTGCCATCAGCCTGGGGACACCCCTCCACTTT; v_call: TRBV10-3; j_call: TRBJ1-6; clone_size: -; d_call: -
cdr3_aa: CASSQFTGSETQYF; cdr3_nt: TGCGCCAGCAGCCAATTCACGGGATCAGAGACCCAGTACTTC; v_call: TRBV4-3; j_call: TRBJ2-5; clone_size: -; d_call: -
cdr3_aa: CTSSWGTTQETQYF; cdr3_nt: TGCACCAGCAGCTGGGGCACAACTCAAGAGACCCAGTACTTC; v_call: TRBV5-1; j_call: TRBJ2-5; clone_size: once; d_call: -
cdr3_aa: CASSSRQAHLLQHYGHTF; cdr3_nt: TGTGCCAGCAGCTCGAGACAGGCCCACCTCCTTCAACACTATGGCCACACCTTC; v_call: TRBV11-2; j_call: TRBJ1-2; clone_size: once; d_call: -
cdr3_aa: CASSSSGGRAFF; cdr3_nt: TGTGCCAGCAGCTCCTCCGGGGGGCGTGCTTTCTTT; v_call: TRBV7-3; j_call: TRBJ1-1; clone_size: -; d_call: -
cdr3_aa: CASSYAGTSAYEQYF; cdr3_nt: TGTGCCAGCAGCTACGCCGGGACTAGCGCGTACGAGCAGTACTTC; v_call: TRBV7-9; j_call: TRBJ2-7; clone_size: -; d_call: TRBD2
cdr3_aa: CSVASGTGGNEQYF; cdr3_nt: TGCAGCGTCGCCTCCGGGACAGGGGGTAACGAGCAGTACTTC; v_call: TRBV29-1; j_call: TRBJ2-7; clone_size: -; d_call: TRBD1
cdr3_aa: CASSVLSANEKLFF; cdr3_nt: TGTGCCAGCTCTGTCCTATCAGCTAATGAAAAACTGTTTTTT; v_call: TRBV12-3/TRBV12-4; j_call: TRBJ1-4; clone_size: -; d_call: -
cdr3_aa: CASSESGANALTF; cdr3_nt: TGTGCCAGCAGTGAATCTGGGGCCAACGCCCTGACTTTC; v_call: TRBV2; j_call: TRBJ2-6; clone_size: -; d_call: -
cdr3_aa: CATSRVGVAYGYTF; cdr3_nt: TGTGCCACCAGCAGAGTTGGGGTGGCCTATGGCTACACCTTC; v_call: TRBV15; j_call: TRBJ1-2; clone_size: few; d_call: -
cdr3_aa: CATIRQGGIEAFF; cdr3_nt: TGTGCCACCATTCGACAGGGCGGGATTGAAGCTTTCTTT; v_call: TRBV12-3/TRBV12-4; j_call: TRBJ1-1; clone_size: -; d_call: TRBD1
cdr3_aa: CASSLGQGSTPEAFF; cdr3_nt: TGTGCCAGCAGTTTGGGACAGGGCTCGACTCCTGAAGCTTTCTTT; v_call: TRBV12-3/TRBV12-4; j_call: TRBJ1-1; clone_size: many; d_call: TRBD1
cdr3_aa: CASSLDGDRGRDEQYF; cdr3_nt: TGCGCCAGCAGCTTGGACGGTGACAGGGGGCGCGACGAGCAGTACTTC; v_call: TRBV5-1; j_call: TRBJ2-7; clone_size: few; d_call: TRBD1
cdr3_aa: CASSPGDRGSYEQYF; cdr3_nt: TGTGCCAGCAGCCCCGGGGACAGGGGGTCCTACGAGCAGTACTTC; v_call: TRBV9; j_call: TRBJ2-7; clone_size: -; d_call: TRBD1
cdr3_aa: CSVVGGAGYTF; cdr3_nt: TGCAGCGTTGTCGGGGGGGCTGGCTACACCTTC; v_call: TRBV29-1; j_call: TRBJ1-2; clone_size: -; d_call: -
cdr3_aa: CASSYTGQGVYEQYF; cdr3_nt: TGTGCCAGCAGCTACACGGGACAGGGGGTCTACGAGCAGTACTTC; v_call: TRBV5-6; j_call: TRBJ2-7; clone_size: -; d_call: TRBD1
cdr3_aa: CASNLGTDANYGYTF; cdr3_nt: TGTGCCAGCAACCTCGGGACAGACGCTAACTATGGCTACACCTTC; v_call: TRBV25-1; j_call: TRBJ1-2; clone_size: -; d_call: TRBD1
cdr3_aa: CASSTRDRPDYGYTF; cdr3_nt: TGTGCCAGTAGTACCAGGGACAGACCTGACTATGGCTACACCTTC; v_call: TRBV19; j_call: TRBJ1-2; clone_size: -; d_call: TRBD1
cdr3_aa: CASSLGSPGTEAFF; cdr3_nt: TGTGCCAGCAGTTTAGGTAGCCCGGGCACTGAAGCTTTCTTT; v_call: TRBV10-3; j_call: TRBJ1-1; clone_size: -; d_call: -
cdr3_aa: CASRGTTANYGYTF; cdr3_nt: TGTGCCAGCAGGGGGACCACGGCTAACTATGGCTACACCTTC; v_call: TRBV6-1; j_call: TRBJ1-2; clone_size: few; d_call: -
cdr3_aa: CASSFVGPNTEAFF; cdr3_nt: TGTGCCAGCAGTTTTGTCGGACCGAACACTGAAGCTTTCTTT; v_call: TRBV10-3; j_call: TRBJ1-1; clone_size: -; d_call: -
cdr3_aa: CASSESMVGSEAFF; cdr3_nt: TGCGCCAGCAGTGAGTCGATGGTAGGCAGTGAAGCTTTCTTT; v_call: TRBV10-2; j_call: TRBJ1-1; clone_size: -; d_call: -
cdr3_aa: CASSLGQGNNYGYTF; cdr3_nt: TGTGCCAGCAGCTTAGGGCAGGGGAACAACTATGGCTACACCTTC; v_call: TRBV7-8; j_call: TRBJ1-2; clone_size: many; d_call: -
cdr3_aa: CASSLGVAGSYEQYF; cdr3_nt: TGTGCCAGCAGCTTAGGGGTCGCGGGCTCCTACGAGCAGTACTTC; v_call: TRBV7-9; j_call: TRBJ2-7; clone_size: few; d_call: -
cdr3_aa: CASVVRDYGYTF; cdr3_nt: TGTGCCAGCGTTGTCCGGGACTATGGCTACACCTTC; v_call: TRBV25-1; j_call: TRBJ1-2; clone_size: few; d_call: -
cdr3_aa: CASSVVGQNYGYTF; cdr3_nt: TGTGCCAGCAGTGTCGTCGGACAGAACTATGGCTACACCTTC; v_call: TRBV25-1; j_call: TRBJ1-2; clone_size: few; d_call: -
cdr3_aa: CASSPTNGELSF; cdr3_nt: TGTGCCAGCAGCCCAACCAACGGGGAGCTGTCTTTT; v_call: TRBV7-2; j_call: TRBJ2-2; clone_size: -; d_call: -
cdr3_aa: CASSEAGGGNQPQHF; cdr3_nt: TGTGCCAGCAGTGAAGCGGGGGGAGGCAATCAGCCCCAGCATTTT; v_call: TRBV6-1; j_call: TRBJ1-5; clone_size: -; d_call: -
cdr3_aa: CASSREDSGSGELFF; cdr3_nt: TGTGCCAGTAGTAGAGAGGACAGTGGATCCGGGGAGCTGTTTTTT; v_call: TRBV19; j_call: TRBJ2-2; clone_size: few; d_call: -
cdr3_aa: CAISDASGSSYEQYF; cdr3_nt: TGTGCCATCAGTGATGCTAGCGGGAGTTCCTACGAGCAGTACTTC; v_call: TRBV10-3; j_call: TRBJ2-7; clone_size: -; d_call: TRBD2
cdr3_aa: CASSEWLRGSPLHF; cdr3_nt: TGTGCCAGCAGTGAGTGGCTGAGAGGTTCACCCCTCCACTTT; v_call: TRBV2; j_call: TRBJ1-6; clone_size: -; d_call: -
cdr3_aa: CASSLTTGARSYEQYF; cdr3_nt: TGTGCCAGCAGTTTAACAACAGGGGCCCGATCCTACGAGCAGTACTTC; v_call: TRBV25-1; j_call: TRBJ2-7; clone_size: -; d_call: TRBD1
cdr3_aa: CASSLDPFQETQYF; cdr3_nt: TGTGCCAGCAGCTTAGACCCCTTCCAAGAGACCCAGTACTTC; v_call: TRBV7-9; j_call: TRBJ2-5; clone_size: -; d_call: -
cdr3_aa: CASLGTPTGELFF; cdr3_nt: TGTGCCAGCCTAGGGACCCCGACCGGGGAGCTGTTTTTT; v_call: TRBV12-3/TRBV12-4; j_call: TRBJ2-2; clone_size: -; d_call: -